The entry that follows covers one TCR beta chain sequence. Its matching antigen is unknown. A single base separates this from a much larger clone, so it may be a read error. This sample was included in a study of identical twins. Overall study results and limits: Modelling approaches yielded underestimates of out-of-frame TCR alpha sharing between monozygotic twins. With beta out-of-frame sequences, excess sharing by twins was weaker.

Each donor (without exception) was a healthy Caucasian. Unique molecular identifiers were in the cDNA, with template-switch universal primer binding. TCRdb reprocessed the 5' RACE reads via MiXCR and lists one record per CDR3 protein. The table includes about 1.7 million distinct CDR3 sequences, less than 35% detected once. Deletions cut 1 base from V and 0 bases from J, with 7 bases between. The CDR3 is 14 amino acids. Looked up from germline, CDR1 is DFQATT and CDR2 is SNEGSKA (reference sequence). The sample taken for sequencing was cord blood. The V and J genes are TRBV20-1 and TRBJ2-4; no firm D call. The sequence was obtained from a newborn girl in good health. CDR3 DNA sequence: TGCAGTGCTAGAGGAGATCTAGCCAAAAACATTCAGTACTTC. It is translated as CSARGDLAKNIQYF.